A selection of T cell receptor beta chains follows, all from one sample in a study of T cell responses to AZD1222 COVID-19 vaccine. Measured with immunoSEQ multiplex PCR; TCRdb has only the in-frame clones, and not every one. Among about 75,000 clones, roughly 88% were seen once, and the ten largest hold 8% to 10%. The sequenced sample was peripheral blood, obtained 28 days after the second dose of the MenACWY control vaccine. Receptors originate from an adult who received the MenACWY meningococcal vaccine as a control. The CDR3 runs from the conserved cysteine through the conserved F or W. D genes are given only for firm matches. The size field is filled for only some rows; it gives once, few, many or a size class.

D	size	J	V	CDR3	DNA
-	once	TRBJ2-5	TRBV5-6	CASSLGQTIVETQYF	TGTGCCAGCAGCTTGGGACAGACCATTGTGGAGACCCAGTACTTC
TRBD2	-	TRBJ2-2	TRBV6-2/TRBV6-3	CASSSPGLVGTGELFF	TGTGCCAGCAGTTCTCCGGGACTAGTTGGCACCGGGGAGCTGTTTTTT
-	-	TRBJ1-5	TRBV19	CASSIRSGNQPQHF	TGTGCCAGTAGTATTAGGTCAGGCAATCAGCCCCAGCATTTT
TRBD1	-	TRBJ1-2	TRBV27	CASNSARGPAGGGYTF	TGTGCCAGCAACTCGGCAAGGGGGCCCGCCGGTGGGGGCTACACCTTC
-	-	TRBJ1-6	TRBV4-2	CASSQDRARVDSPLHF	TGTGCCAGCAGCCAAGATAGGGCCAGGGTTGATTCACCCCTCCACTTT
-	-	TRBJ2-3	TRBV11-1	CASSPGAWTDTQYF	TGTGCCAGCAGCCCCGGGGCGTGGACAGATACGCAGTATTTT
TRBD2	-	TRBJ2-7	TRBV6-5	CASSYDASGGYEQYF	TGTGCCAGCAGTTACGACGCTAGCGGGGGGTACGAGCAGTACTTC
-	few	TRBJ1-1	TRBV7-9	CASSSRQNTEAFF	TGTGCCAGCAGCTCCAGACAGAACACTGAAGCTTTCTTT
TRBD1	once	TRBJ1-1	TRBV2	CASRAGTGVLNTEAFF	TGTGCCAGCAGGGCCGGGACAGGGGTTTTGAACACTGAAGCTTTCTTT
-	-	TRBJ1-1	TRBV19	CASSIAVNTEAFF	TGTGCCAGTAGTATAGCGGTGAACACTGAAGCTTTCTTT
-	-	TRBJ1-1	TRBV19	CASSTTSKAFF	TGTGCCAGTAGTACAACCTCGAAAGCTTTCTTT
TRBD1	-	TRBJ2-1	TRBV6-4	CASSGTGGSYNEQFF	TGTGCCAGCAGTGGGACAGGGGGCTCCTACAATGAGCAGTTCTTC
-	-	TRBJ2-7	TRBV27	CASSLTLLSYEQYF	TGTGCCAGCAGTTTGACCCTACTATCCTACGAGCAGTACTTC
-	-	TRBJ1-2	TRBV6-5	CASTFSPRDYGYTF	TGTGCCAGCACTTTTTCTCCGAGGGACTATGGCTACACCTTC
-	-	TRBJ1-5	TRBV7-2	CASSLAPAWGRPQHF	TGTGCCAGCAGCTTAGCCCCGGCATGGGGGAGGCCCCAGCATTTT
-	-	TRBJ1-5	TRBV7-6	CASSPRQDQPQHF	TGTGCCAGCAGCCCTCGCCAGGATCAGCCCCAGCATTTT
-	-	TRBJ1-6	TRBV6-4	CASSDRMGGSPLHF	TGTGCCAGCAGTGACCGTATGGGCGGTTCACCCCTCCACTTT
TRBD1	once	TRBJ2-7	TRBV10-3	CAINADRVGSVQYF	TGTGCCATCAACGCGGACAGGGTTGGGAGTGTGCAGTACTTC
-	-	TRBJ2-3	TRBV15	CATSRGPGSQLITDTQYF	TGTGCCACCAGCAGAGGGCCCGGGAGTCAGCTCATTACAGATACGCAGTATTTT
TRBD1	-	TRBJ1-6	TRBV2	CASSPGQGNSPLHF	TGTGCCAGCAGTCCGGGACAGGGAAATTCACCCCTCCACTTT
TRBD1	once	TRBJ2-5	TRBV4-3	CASSQGLGQGLETQYF	TGCGCCAGCAGCCAAGGTTTGGGACAGGGGCTTGAGACCCAGTACTTC
TRBD1	-	TRBJ1-6	TRBV7-2	CASSSTGGKNSPLHF	TGTGCCAGCAGCTCGACAGGGGGTAAGAATTCACCCCTCCACTTT
-	-	TRBJ2-2	TRBV5-4	CASSLVAANTGELFF	TGTGCCAGCAGCTTAGTAGCGGCGAACACCGGGGAGCTGTTTTTT
-	-	TRBJ1-3	TRBV29-1	CSVAPRGNTIYF	TGCAGCGTTGCCCCTCGAGGAAACACCATATATTTT
-	-	TRBJ1-6	TRBV9	CASSVAGSRDSPLHF	TGTGCCAGCAGCGTAGCTGGGTCACGCGATTCACCCCTCCACTTT
-	once	TRBJ1-6	TRBV5-6	CASSLAGVGSPLHF	TGTGCCAGCAGCTTGGCAGGGGTTGGATCACCCCTCCACTTT